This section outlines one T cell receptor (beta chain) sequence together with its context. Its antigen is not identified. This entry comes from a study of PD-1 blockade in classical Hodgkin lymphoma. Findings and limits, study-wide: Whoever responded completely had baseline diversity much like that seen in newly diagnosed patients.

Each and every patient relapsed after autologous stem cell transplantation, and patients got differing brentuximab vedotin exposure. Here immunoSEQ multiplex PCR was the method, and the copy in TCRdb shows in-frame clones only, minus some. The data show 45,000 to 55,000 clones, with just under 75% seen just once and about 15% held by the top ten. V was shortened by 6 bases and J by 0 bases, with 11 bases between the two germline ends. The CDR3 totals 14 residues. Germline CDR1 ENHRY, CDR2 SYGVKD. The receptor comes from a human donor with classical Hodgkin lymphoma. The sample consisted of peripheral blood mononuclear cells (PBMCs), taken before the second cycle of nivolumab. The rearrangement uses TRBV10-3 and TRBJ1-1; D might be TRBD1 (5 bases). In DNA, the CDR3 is TGTGCCATCAGGACGGGACTTATGAACACTGAAGCTTTCTTT. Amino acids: CAIRTGLMNTEAFF.